Given below is one TCR beta chain in context. Its antigen remains undetermined. Per-base quality was not reported, and no clone a single base away is much larger than it. The entry originates in a study of blood T cells in healthy people across ages (dated by TCRdb to between 2014 and 2016). For context, the study as a whole: In model experiments, roughly one uniquely barcoded TCR beta cDNA molecule per two T cells was captured by template switching. Using deep sequencing normalized with unique cDNA molecular identifiers, the study measured how TCR beta repertoire diversity changes with age. Donors were grouped into four age groups: young (average roughly 17 years), middle-aged (39), aged (around 62) and long-lived (around 82). The study analyzed two additional independent replicas of 1 million unique cDNA reads from the same blood draw for two donors, one aged 18 to 30 and one aged 80 or older. To avoid experimental bias, donors of different ages were randomly spread across the sequencing lanes. Results and caveats for the whole study, not just this receptor: Because the CMV infection status of the donors was unknown, age-related changes in expanded clonotypes may potentially have been confounded. Total diversity estimates from one million sequenced T cells were considered lower bounds and underestimates. Compared with the aged group, the long-lived group had more naive CD4+ T cells, fewer expanded clones and increased TCR diversity, suggesting age selection. Because profiling used bulk unsorted PBMCs, naive and antigen-experienced compartments could not be compared conclusively. The percentage of naive T cells measured by flow cytometry correlated strongly with observed TCR beta diversity. As age increased, observed TCR beta diversity per million T cells dropped in a roughly linear way, and a significant reduction was already evident by age about 40.

Library construction relied on 5' RACE. TCRdb records Illumina HiSeq 2500 as the sequencer. A second PCR of roughly 6 to 12 cycles was run with a J-beta primer mix and a sample-barcoded 5' primer. A unique molecular identifier was introduced onto each TCR beta cDNA molecule by a template-switch 5' adaptor carrying 12 random nucleotides. Each sample yielded at least 2.5 million CDR3-containing paired-end reads. All of the RNA was converted into first-strand cDNA using the Mint cDNA synthesis kit, with a TRBC-specific oligonucleotide serving as the primer. After uracil-DNA glycosylase treatment, a first 18-cycle PCR used universal primers M1SS and BC2_uni_R on all cDNA. As for how the authors treated the data: Each sample was normalized by randomly selecting 1 million high-quality reads, each carrying a distinct molecular identifier. Instead of being binned into consensus sequences, reads with shared molecular identifiers were discarded. MiTCR, run with a Q25 quality threshold and the strictest error-elimination algorithm, handled CDR3 identification, clonotype clustering and error correction. A nonparametric unseen species model with Euler transformation was used to estimate lower-bound total TCR beta diversity. Starting from the raw public reads, TCRdb applied fastp trimming at Q25, assembled clones with MiXCR and retained in-frame beta chains. Duplicate CDR3 protein sequences are folded into a single record with the most common DNA and genes. TCRdb's processing, not the authors' own work, is the source of the V and J calls. The sample table holds some 640,000 distinct CDR3 sequences, of which around 49% were seen once. Of the sample, under 35% falls within the top ten clones.

V and J lose 0 bases and 4 bases, and a span of 18 bases separates them. The CDR3 holds 16 amino acids from the cysteine to the phenylalanine. This entry keeps only the CDR3 DNA: 48 bases, framed from base 1. Per the germline V gene (reference sequence), DFQATT is the CDR1 and SNEGSKA is the CDR2. Systemically healthy Caucasian individuals from Russia, 39 in total and aged about 6 to 90 years, were included as donors. Each donor gave about 9.7 milliliters of peripheral blood, drawn into EDTA-treated Vacutainer tubes. Ficoll-Paque density-gradient centrifugation was used to isolate PBMCs, with at least 6.5 million per sample. Total RNA was extracted from PBMCs with Trizol reagent, with at least 5 micrograms obtained per sample. For every donor, flow cytometry on a PBMC aliquot measured the percentage of naive CD45RAhigh/CD27high T cells.

Recombination connected TRBV20-1 to TRBJ1-1; tentative D gene TRBD1, with 5 bases matching. The sequencing sample was made of blood. The clonotype originates from a woman in her sixties or seventies in good health. The nucleotide sequence reads as follows: TGCAGTGCTAGAGATAGGACGCTGGGGACGAGCACTGAAGCTTTCTTT. It translates to CSARDRTLGTSTEAFF.